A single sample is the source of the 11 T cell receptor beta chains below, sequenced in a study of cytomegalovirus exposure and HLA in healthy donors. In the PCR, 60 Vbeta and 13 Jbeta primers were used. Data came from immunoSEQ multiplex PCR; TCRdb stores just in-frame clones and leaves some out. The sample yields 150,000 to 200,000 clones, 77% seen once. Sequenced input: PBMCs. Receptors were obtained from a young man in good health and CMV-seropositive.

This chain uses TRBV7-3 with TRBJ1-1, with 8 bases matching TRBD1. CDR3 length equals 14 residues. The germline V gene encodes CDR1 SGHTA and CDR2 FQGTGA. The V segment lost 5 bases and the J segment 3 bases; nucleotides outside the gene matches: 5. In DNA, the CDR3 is TGTGCCAGCAGCGCGACAGGGGCGGACACTGAAGCTTTCTTT. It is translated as CASSATGADTEAFF.

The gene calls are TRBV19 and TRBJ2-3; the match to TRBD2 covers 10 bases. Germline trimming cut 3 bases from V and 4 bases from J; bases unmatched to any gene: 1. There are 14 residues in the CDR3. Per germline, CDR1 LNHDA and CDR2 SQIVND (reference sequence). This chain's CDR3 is CASSISGGADTQYF. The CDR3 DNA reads TGTGCCAGTAGTATCAGCGGGGGGGCAGATACGCAGTATTTT.

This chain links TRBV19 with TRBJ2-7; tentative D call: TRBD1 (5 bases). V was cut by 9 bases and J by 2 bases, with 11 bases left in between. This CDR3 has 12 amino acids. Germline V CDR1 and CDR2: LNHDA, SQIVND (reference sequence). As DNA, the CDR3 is TGTGCCAGCGCCCAGGGCCCCTACGAGCAGTACTTC. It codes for CASAQGPYEQYF.

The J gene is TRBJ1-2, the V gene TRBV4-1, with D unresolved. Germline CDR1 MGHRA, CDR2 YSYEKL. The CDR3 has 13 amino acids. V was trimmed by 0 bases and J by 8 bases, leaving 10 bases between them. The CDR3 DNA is TGCGCCAGCAGCCAAGATCTCGAGAGCGGCTACACCTTC. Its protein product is CASSQDLESGYTF.

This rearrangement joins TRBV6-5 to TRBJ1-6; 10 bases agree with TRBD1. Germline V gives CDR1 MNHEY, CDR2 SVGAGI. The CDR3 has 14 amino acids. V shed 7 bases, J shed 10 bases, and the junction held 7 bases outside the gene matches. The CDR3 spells CASNLGQGGSPLHF. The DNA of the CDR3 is TGTGCCAGCAACCTAGGACAGGGGGGCTCACCCCTCCACTTT.

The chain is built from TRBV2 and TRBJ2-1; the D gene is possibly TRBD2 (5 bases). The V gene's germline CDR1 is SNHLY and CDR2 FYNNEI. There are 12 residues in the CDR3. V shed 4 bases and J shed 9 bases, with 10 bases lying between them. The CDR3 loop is CASSAVRAEQFF. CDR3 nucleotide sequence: TGTGCCAGCAGTGCCGTGAGGGCTGAGCAGTTCTTC.

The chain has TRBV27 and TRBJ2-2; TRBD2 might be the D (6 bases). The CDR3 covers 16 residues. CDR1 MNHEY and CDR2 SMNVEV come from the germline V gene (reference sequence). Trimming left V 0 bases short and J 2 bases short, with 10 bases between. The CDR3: CASSLSTAGNTGELFF. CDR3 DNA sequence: TGTGCCAGCAGTTTATCGACAGCGGGTAACACCGGGGAGCTGTTTTTT.

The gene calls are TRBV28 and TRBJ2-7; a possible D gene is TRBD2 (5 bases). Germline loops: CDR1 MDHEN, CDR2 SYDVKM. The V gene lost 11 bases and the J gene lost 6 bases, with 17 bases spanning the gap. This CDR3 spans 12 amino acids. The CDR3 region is CAGGWRSGEQYF. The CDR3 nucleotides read TGTGCCGGCGGCTGGAGGTCGGGCGAGCAGTACTTC.

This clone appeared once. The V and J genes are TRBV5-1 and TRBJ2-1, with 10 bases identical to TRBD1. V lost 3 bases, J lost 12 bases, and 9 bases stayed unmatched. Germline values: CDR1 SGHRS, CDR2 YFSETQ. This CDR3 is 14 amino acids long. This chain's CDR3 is CASSWVGQGEMQFF. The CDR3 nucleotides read TGCGCCAGCAGCTGGGTCGGACAGGGGGAGATGCAGTTCTTC.

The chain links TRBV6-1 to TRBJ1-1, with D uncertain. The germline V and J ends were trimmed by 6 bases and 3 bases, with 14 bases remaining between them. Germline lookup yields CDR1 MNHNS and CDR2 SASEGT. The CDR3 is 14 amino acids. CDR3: CASRTDNSYTEAFF. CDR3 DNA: TGTGCCAGCAGAACAGACAACAGTTACACTGAAGCTTTCTTT.

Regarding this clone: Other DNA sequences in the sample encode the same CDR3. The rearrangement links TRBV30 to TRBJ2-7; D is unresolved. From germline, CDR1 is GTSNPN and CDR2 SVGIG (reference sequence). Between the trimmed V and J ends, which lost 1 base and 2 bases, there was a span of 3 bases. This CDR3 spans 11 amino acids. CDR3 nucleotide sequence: TGTGCCTGGAGTGCTGCCTACGAGCAGTACTTC. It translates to CAWSAAYEQYF.